One sample yielded the 18 T cell receptor beta chains listed below, sequenced in a study of T cell repertoires in cytomegalovirus infection. Via MiXCR, TCRdb re-called the reads, giving one row per CDR3 protein. This table has roughly 200,000 distinct CDR3 sequences, 35% to 40% appearing once. Their specific antigens are unknown. The sample in question was CD8+ T cells from cultured PBMCs, obtained from culture after CMV antigen stimulation. The receptors come from a human donor in good health (CMV status not recorded). Some clones in this sample may be carry-over from other donors' samples.

The chain combines TRBV7-2 with TRBJ1-4; 7 positions agree with TRBD1. The germline V gene encodes CDR1 SGHTA and CDR2 FQGNSA. The CDR3 has 14 amino acids. The J segment lost 6 bases and the V segment lost 4 bases, leaving 5 bases of the junction unmatched. CDR3: CASSYTGTDEKLFF. CDR3 bases: TGTGCCAGCAGCTACACCGGGACAGATGAAAAACTGTTTTTT.

The chain employs TRBV13 and TRBJ2-7; D may be TRBD1 or TRBD2 (5 bases each). Germline-derived CDR1 and CDR2 are PRHDT and FYEKMQ (reference sequence). Trimming stripped 5 bases from V and 5 bases from J, with 19 bases between. The CDR3 length is 15 residues. The chain's CDR3 is CASSPGRGVLDEQYF. Here the CDR3 DNA reads TGTGCCAGCAGCCCTGGGCGAGGGGTTCTAGACGAGCAGTACTTC.

This chain connects TRBV20-1 to TRBJ1-2, with D hard to call. Germline CDR1 and CDR2: DFQATT and SNEGSKA (reference sequence). The CDR3 runs to 15 residues. In nucleotides, the CDR3 is TGCAGCGCCACCACCCCGTCGGGCTCGGGCTATGGCTACACCTTC. Its protein is CSATTPSGSGYGYTF.

The CDR3 region is CASRAPDRGGEKLFF. The CDR3 nucleotides are TGTGCCAGCAGGGCCCCCGACAGGGGCGGTGAAAAACTGTTTTTT. V and J are TRBV7-6 and TRBJ1-4; 8 bases line up with TRBD1. Germline CDR1 SGHVS, CDR2 FNYEAQ. This CDR3 spans 15 amino acids. The J segment lost 7 bases and the V segment lost 6 bases, leaving 10 bases of the junction unmatched. Combining the CDR3 with reference TRBV7-6 and TRBJ1-4 gives the whole variable domain GAGVSQSPRYKVTKRGQDVALRCDPISGHVSLYWYRQALGQGPEFLTYFNYEAQQDKSGLPNDRFSAERPEGSISTLTIQRTEQRDSAMYRCASRAPDRGGEKLFFGSGTQLSVL.

This clonotype showed up just a few times. The rearrangement uses TRBV7-9 and TRBJ1-2, with D uncertain. Germline CDR1 SEHNR, CDR2 FQNEAQ (reference sequence). This CDR3 spans 14 amino acids. The ends were cut back, 4 bases at V and 2 bases at J, with 11 bases in the middle. As DNA, the CDR3 is TGTGCCAGCAGCTCCGGACGAGGAAACTATGGCTACACCTTC. It yields the protein CASSSGRGNYGYTF.

Details on this clonotype: The conserved final phenylalanine or tryptophan is absent from the CDR3, which likely points to a read error. The chain employs TRBV11-2 and TRBJ1-2, with 7 bases fitting TRBD1. The CDR3 contains 13 residues. V gave up 5 bases and J gave up 6 bases; unmatched junction bases: 6. Germline loops: CDR1 SGHAT, CDR2 FQNNGV. The CDR3 sequence is CASSQGERHGYTL. The CDR3 nucleotides are TGTGCCAGCAGCCAGGGGGAGAGGCATGGCTACACCTTA.

V and J are TRBV12-5 and TRBJ2-2, with 8 positions matching TRBD2. The germline V gene encodes CDR1 LGHNT and CDR2 FRNRAP. The CDR3 sequence is 17 residues long. The J segment lost 0 bases and the V segment lost 6 bases, leaving 9 bases of the junction unmatched. The CDR3 sequence is CASGEGIAGPNTGELFF. The CDR3 DNA sequence: TGTGCTAGTGGGGAGGGGATAGCGGGGCCGAACACCGGGGAGCTGTTTTTT.

This chain joins TRBV13 and TRBJ2-5; 13 bases match TRBD2. V trimming: 5 bases; J trimming: 5 bases; junction bases outside the gene matches: 8. This CDR3 comprises 16 residues. The germline V gene encodes CDR1 PRHDT and CDR2 FYEKMQ (reference sequence). The CDR3 DNA follows: TGTGCCAGCAGCACTACTAGCGGGAGGGCCGGGGAGACCCAGTACTTC. Its translation is CASSTTSGRAGETQYF.

This clonotype appeared once. This chain uses TRBV20-1 with TRBJ1-6; D perhaps matches TRBD1 (6 bases). Trimming cost V 3 bases and J 9 bases, with 12 bases left between them. Looked up from germline, CDR1 is DFQATT and CDR2 is SNEGSKA (reference sequence). This CDR3 contains 13 residues. CDR3 region: CSASRQGFSPLHF. The CDR3 bases are TGCAGTGCTAGTAGGCAGGGGTTTTCACCCCTCCACTTT.

CDR3 amino acids: CASGLAGGLDEQYF. In DNA form, the CDR3 reads TGTGCCAGCGGGCTAGCGGGGGGGCTGGACGAGCAGTACTTC. The chain uses TRBV2 and TRBJ2-7; 12 bases are a match to TRBD2. The CDR3 loop spans 14 amino acids. J gave up 5 bases and V 8 bases, and 7 bases lay outside the gene matches. Germline CDR1 is SNHLY and CDR2 is FYNNEI.

This clonotype was recorded many times. The V call is TRBV28, the J call TRBJ2-7, with 7 bases that match TRBD1. This CDR3 comprises 14 residues. The germline gives CDR1 MDHEN, CDR2 SYDVKM. V lost 3 bases and J lost 2; bases outside the gene matches: 4. Here the CDR3 reads CASSLGTAAYEQYF. The CDR3 nucleotides are TGTGCCAGCAGTTTGGGGACAGCAGCCTACGAGCAGTACTTC.

The chain uses TRBV19 and TRBJ1-1, with 8 nucleotides matching TRBD1. Germline values: CDR1 LNHDA, CDR2 SQIVND (reference sequence). This CDR3 spans 13 amino acids. After removal of 1 base from V and 5 bases from J, the junction contained 0 bases not matched to a gene. For the CDR3, the DNA is TGTGCCAGTAGTATAGGGACAGGGACTGAAGCTTTCTTT. This translates into CASSIGTGTEAFF.

This sequence joins TRBV9 and TRBJ2-7; D is undetermined. Germline assignment: CDR1 SGDLS and CDR2 YYNGEE. The CDR3 is 14 amino acids. Trimming removed 4 bases from V and 6 bases from J, with 17 bases in between. CDR3 sequence: CASSPRSRTTEQYF. The CDR3 region has the DNA TGTGCCAGCAGCCCCCGATCTCGAACTACCGAGCAGTACTTC.

This clonotype was seen only a few times. V gene TRBV27 combines with J gene TRBJ1-6; D call uncertain. CDR1 MNHEY and CDR2 SMNVEV come from the germline V gene (reference sequence). V was shortened by 5 bases and J by 4 bases, with 9 bases between the two germline ends. The CDR3 covers 14 residues. The CDR3 DNA reads TGTGCCAGCAGTCTTCGTGGTTATAATTCACCCCTCCACTTT. This sequence encodes CASSLRGYNSPLHF.

CDR3 amino acids: CASKGDTQYF. The CDR3 DNA sequence: TGTGCCAGCAAGGGGGATACGCAGTATTTT. J is TRBJ2-3 and V is TRBV27, with D perhaps TRBD1 (5 bases). In germline, CDR1 is MNHEY, CDR2 SMNVEV (reference sequence). V dropped 7 bases and J dropped 6 bases, with 5 bases sitting between them. This CDR3 contains 10 residues.

This chain joins TRBV6-6 and TRBJ1-5, with TRBD1 as a possible D gene (6 bases). CDR3 size: 14 residues. V was trimmed by 8 bases and J by 2 bases, leaving 13 bases between them. Germline CDR1 and CDR2: MNHNY and SVGAGI (reference sequence). For the CDR3, the DNA is TGTGCCAGCGAAACAGGGATCGGCAATCAGCCCCAGCATTTT. This translates into CASETGIGNQPQHF.

This chain uses TRBV7-8 with TRBJ1-4, with 7 bases matching TRBD1. This CDR3 has 14 amino acids. Germline values: CDR1 SGHVS, CDR2 FQNEAQ. J lost 8 bases, V lost 5 bases, and 8 bases had no gene match. The CDR3 nucleotides are TGTGCCAGCAGCACACAGGGGTTGAGGGAAAAACTGTTTTTT. It translates to CASSTQGLREKLFF.

The chain links TRBV27 to TRBJ1-6; the D is unclear. V shed 2 bases and J shed 0 bases, with 2 bases lying between them. In germline, CDR1 is MNHEY, CDR2 SMNVEV (reference sequence). The CDR3 has 14 residues. CDR3 nucleotides: TGTGCCAGCAGTTTAGTCTCCTATAATTCACCCCTCCACTTT. Translating it yields CASSLVSYNSPLHF.